Here is one TCR beta chain with its context. What it binds is not known. The data stem from a study of early T cells in non-severe SARS-CoV-2 infection. Study as a whole: Chains stayed unpaired after sequencing of bulk RNA from unsorted whole blood. Study-level findings and limits: There was a bias toward anti-spike CD8 responses in VDJdb matching, which missed private and CD4 specificities.

Unique molecular identifiers were added to individual cDNA molecules. TCRdb analysed the 5' RACE reads with MiXCR anew, one entry per CDR3 protein. The data show about 28,000 distinct CDR3 sequences, roughly 6% seen once. The CDR3 length is 16 residues. CDR1 and CDR2 (germline): SGHVS, FNYEAQ. The V gene lost 1 base and the J gene lost 5 bases, with 15 bases spanning the gap. The sequenced sample consisted of whole blood. This clonotype originated in an adult who was a healthcare worker with PCR-confirmed SARS-CoV-2 infection or an uninfected control (not recorded which). This chain links TRBV7-6 with TRBJ2-1, with TRBD2 as a possible D gene (6 bases). The CDR3 sequence: CASSLGGVAENNEQFF. As DNA, the CDR3 is TGTGCCAGCAGCTTAGGAGGGGTAGCGGAGAACAATGAGCAGTTCTTC.